In its sample, the clone carrying this T cell receptor (beta chain) was seen a few times. The data were taken from a study of human T cells and chemical hapten exposure. MiXCR, applied by TCRdb to the RACE reads, yields one record per CDR3 protein. The repertoire holds approximately 370,000 distinct CDR3 sequences, around 5.5% seen once, with over 6.5% in the top ten. The germline V gene has CDR1 MNHNY and CDR2 SVGAGI (reference sequence). V was shortened by 6 bases and J by 7 bases, with 16 bases between the two germline ends. This CDR3 comprises 15 residues. This sample's time point: pre-sensitization, week 0. Specified treatment: therapeutic diphenylcyclopropenone sensitization with weekly scalp DPC.

The sequences come from whole blood, collected in connection with sensitization to the hapten diphenylcyclopropenone (DPC). The origin of this receptor is a woman between 18 and 30 years old with alopecia areata. Some clones in this sample may be carry-over from other donors' samples. The gene calls are TRBV6-6 and TRBJ1-6, with a weak D call TRBD1 (6 bases). This CDR3 reads CASRVPTGNNSPLHF. The CDR3 bases are TGTGCCAGCAGGGTTCCCACAGGGAACAATTCACCCCTCCACTTT.